This T cell receptor (beta chain) was recovered during a study of blood T cell repertoires in COVID-19. Overall study: Specimens from acute and convalescent COVID-19 originated in the United States, Italy and Spain. PBMCs, B-cell-depleted T cells, or T cells were the source of the cDNA or gDNA that made up the material.

Germline values: CDR1 SGHNT, CDR2 YYREEE (reference sequence). This CDR3 is built from 16 residues. V was shortened by 0 bases and J by 2 bases, with 14 bases between the two germline ends. How the authors handled the data: By means of reference gene primer amplification, nucleated cell counts were estimated. Libraries were prepared by immunoSEQ multiplex PCR; TCRdb keeps only in-frame clonotypes and omits some of them. That table furnishes V, J and clone size, whereas the DNA furnished D and trimming. The sample has over 150,000 clones, about 80% seen once. This TCR was sampled from a woman aged 80 or over with acute or convalescent COVID-19. The sample consisted of peripheral blood. The chain combines TRBV5-4 with TRBJ1-1; possible D gene TRBD1, 5 bases. The CDR3 DNA is TGTGCCAGCAGCTTGGGGGGCAGGACGGATAACACTGAAGCTTTCTTT. Translation gives CASSLGGRTDNTEAFF.